Shown below are 24 T cell receptor beta chains from a single sample sequenced in a study of monozygotic twins with inflammatory bowel disease. Using the 5' RACE reads, TCRdb records one entry per CDR3 protein without DNA. The ten most abundant clones cover 6.5% to 9% of a sample with 170,000 or so distinct CDR3 sequences. Sequencing used blood. The receptor source for this set is a human donor with ulcerative colitis or Crohn's disease, or a healthy co-twin of an affected twin (not recorded which).

The chain joins TRBV6-1 to TRBJ2-3; without DNA, the TCRdb call of TRBD2 cannot be checked. CDR1 MNHNS and CDR2 SASEGT come from the germline V gene. The CDR3 totals 17 residues. The CDR3 sequence: CASSPSGGAWSTDTQYF.

This clonotype is deemed medium-sized by its frequency. The V gene is TRBV10-3, the J gene TRBJ2-3; no DNA is available, so the TRBD2 call from TCRdb remains unchecked. This CDR3 has 11 amino acids. CDR1 and CDR2 (germline): ENHRY, SYGVKD. The CDR3 loop reads CAIRTSGTQYF.

The chain has TRBV12-3 or TRBV12-4 and TRBJ2-2; TCRdb returns TRBD1, unconfirmable since there is no DNA. CDR3 length: 14 residues. CDR3 region: CASSPRLSTGELFF.

The chain has TRBV27 and TRBJ2-7; TCRdb calls TRBD2, which cannot be checked without DNA. Germline V CDR1 and CDR2: MNHEY, SMNVEV (reference sequence). This CDR3 contains 15 residues. Here the CDR3 reads CASSLRTSGSSEQYF.

J is TRBJ1-5 and V is TRBV20-1; without DNA, the TCRdb call of TRBD1 cannot be checked. The length of the CDR3 is 17 residues. CDR1 is DFQATT, CDR2 SNEGSKA, per germline (reference sequence). CDR3 in amino acids: CSAQMGGGAVSNQPQHF.

The rearrangement uses TRBV29-1 and TRBJ2-3; with no DNA, the TCRdb D assignment of TRBD2 cannot be verified. The CDR3 sequence is 15 residues long. In germline, CDR1 is SQVTM, CDR2 ANQGSEA. The CDR3 region is CSVEISGGAIDTQYF.

The chain has TRBV10-3 and TRBJ2-5; with no DNA, the TCRdb D assignment of TRBD2 cannot be verified. CDR3 length equals 14 residues. The V gene's germline CDR1 is ENHRY and CDR2 SYGVKD. CDR3 region: CAISEYGTAETQYF.

CDR3 residues: CASKALAFQETQYF. J is TRBJ2-5 and V is TRBV5-1; TCRdb reports TRBD2, a call that lacks DNA to check it against. Germline V gene data show CDR1 as SGHRS and CDR2 as YFSETQ. CDR3 length: 14 residues.

The chain uses TRBV28 and TRBJ2-1. The CDR3 is 13 amino acids. Germline V gene sequence: CDR1 MDHEN, CDR2 SYDVKM. Here the CDR3 reads CASSLRTSGKQFF.

This CDR3 is CSAGTDYEQYF. This sequence joins TRBV29-1 and TRBJ2-7; TCRdb designates TRBD1, a call that cannot be tested without DNA. From germline, CDR1 is SQVTM and CDR2 ANQGSEA. This CDR3 spans 11 amino acids.

The V and J genes are TRBV27 and TRBJ1-2. Germline values: CDR1 MNHEY, CDR2 SMNVEV (reference sequence). The CDR3 runs 15 residues. This CDR3 is CASSLSSGPNYGYTF.

The chain combines TRBV20-1 with TRBJ2-5; checking the TCRdb D call of TRBD2 is not possible without DNA. Germline lookup yields CDR1 DFQATT and CDR2 SNEGSKA (reference sequence). This CDR3 comprises 15 residues. This chain's CDR3 is CSASGLAGGQETQYF.

This chain uses TRBV5-5 with TRBJ2-7; the TRBD1 assignment by TCRdb is unverifiable without DNA. Looked up from germline, CDR1 is SGHKS and CDR2 is YYEKEE (reference sequence). The CDR3 totals 14 residues. Here the CDR3 reads CASSLAGATAWQYF.

V gene TRBV18 combines with J gene TRBJ1-1. Germline values: CDR1 KGHSH, CDR2 LQKENI. This CDR3 region has 14 residues. Here the CDR3 reads CASSPSGENTEAFF.

The CDR3 spells CASSLQGPAAFF. The chain links TRBV6-6 to TRBJ1-1. This CDR3 comprises 12 residues. The germline gives CDR1 MNHNY, CDR2 SVGAGI (reference sequence).

This rearrangement joins TRBV10-3 to TRBJ2-1; TCRdb outputs TRBD1, but without DNA this stays unchecked. Germline loops: CDR1 ENHRY, CDR2 SYGVKD. This CDR3 is built from 14 residues. The CDR3 sequence is CAISEVQANNEQFF.

The V and J genes are TRBV28 and TRBJ2-7; TCRdb indicates TRBD1, and absent DNA this call remains unverified. The CDR3 length is 14 residues. Germline V gene sequence: CDR1 MDHEN, CDR2 SYDVKM. The CDR3 sequence: CASSSSGADYEQYF.

This chain connects TRBV5-1 to TRBJ2-7. The length of the CDR3 is 11 residues. The germline gives CDR1 SGHRS, CDR2 YFSETQ. CDR3 amino acids: CASSLEYEQYF.

CDR3 region: CASVQGVTEAFF. The V call is TRBV28, the J call TRBJ1-1; TCRdb lists TRBD1, though no DNA is available to test this call. CDR1 is MDHEN, CDR2 SYDVKM, per germline. This CDR3 has 12 amino acids. The full variable domain, rest sourced from reference TRBV28 and TRBJ1-1, is DVKVTQSSRYLVKRTGEKVFLECVQDMDHENMFWYRQDPGLGLRLIYFSYDVKMKEKGDIPEGYSVSREKKERFSLILESASTNQTSMYLCASVQGVTEAFFGQGTRLTVV.

The CDR3 protein is CSARDQAASGSGELFF. The chain combines TRBV20-1 with TRBJ2-2; the TCRdb D gene call, TRBD2, has no DNA to confirm it. The germline CDR1 and CDR2 sequences are DFQATT and SNEGSKA (reference sequence). This CDR3 contains 16 residues.

CDR3 in amino acids: CASPRDRRSFCYNEQFF. The chain is built from TRBV30 and TRBJ2-1; TCRdb reports TRBD1, a call that lacks DNA to check it against. CDR3 length equals 17 residues. Germline assignment: CDR1 GTSNPN and CDR2 SVGIG (reference sequence).

This chain links TRBV3-1 with TRBJ2-2. Germline CDR1 reads LGHDT; CDR2 reads YNNKEL (reference sequence). CDR3 size: 16 residues. The CDR3 spells CASSQEILALSGELFF. The complete variable domain, with remaining parts taken from reference TRBV3-1 and TRBJ2-2, reads DTAVSQTPKYLVTQMGNDKSIKCEQNLGHDTMYWYKQDSKKFLKIMFSYNNKELIINETVPNRFSPKSPDKAHLNLHINSLELGDSAVYFCASSQEILALSGELFFGEGSRLTVL.

The chain recombines TRBV5-5 with TRBJ1-4; no DNA is available, so the TRBD1 call from TCRdb remains unchecked. This CDR3 has 15 residues. CDR1 and CDR2 (germline): SGHKS, YYEKEE (reference sequence). CDR3 protein: CASSPRRQTNEKLFF.

The gene calls are TRBV27 and TRBJ2-3; TCRdb indicates TRBD2, and absent DNA this call remains unverified. The V gene's germline CDR1 is MNHEY and CDR2 SMNVEV (reference sequence). This CDR3 contains 17 residues. CDR3 residues: CASSLTSLTAGVDTQYF.